This T cell receptor (beta chain) was retrieved from a study of cytomegalovirus exposure and HLA in healthy donors. Study-wide results and caveats: Overall, around 150 TCR beta chains were annotated as cytomegalovirus-associated. A later analysis showed HLA-associated TCR beta chains outstripping equally common others in clonal expansion. Many donors carried some public TCRs, although rarity characterized most TCR sequences.

The CDR3 length is 15 residues. Germline trimming cut 3 bases from V and 5 bases from J; bases unmatched to any gene: 5. Germline assignment: CDR1 SGHAT and CDR2 FQNNGV. Regarding this clone: Its antigen is not identified.

Primers for the PCR totalled 60 Vbeta and 13 Jbeta. Authors' processing steps: Roughly 10 million shared chains were among approximately 87 million unique TCR beta chains counted in a later analysis. Here immunoSEQ multiplex PCR was the method, and the copy in TCRdb shows in-frame clones only, minus some. V and J calls and clone size come straight from that table; D and trimming were deduced from the DNA. The table includes under 150,000 clones, more than 80% detected once. The sequenced sample was PBMCs. The sequence came from a woman between 40 and 50 years old in good health and CMV-seropositive. The V call is TRBV11-2, the J call TRBJ2-2, with 8 bases fitting TRBD1. The CDR3 region is CASSLGQAGTGELFF. The CDR3, as DNA: TGTGCCAGCAGCTTGGGACAGGCGGGAACCGGGGAGCTGTTTTTT.